This is a list of T cell receptor beta chains from one sample in a study of shared clonotypes between healthy human individuals. Assay used: immunoSEQ multiplex PCR; TCRdb lists only in-frame clones, some missing. The sample comprises around 2,000,000 clones, about 95% of which are singletons, and about 1.1% rests with the top ten. The sequenced sample was naive CD8+ T cells sorted from blood. The receptors come from a man between 18 and 29 years old in good health. Each CDR3 is given with its conserved first and last residue. The D gene is left open where the match is weak. Clone size is stated in some rows and not others, as once, few, many or a class when expanded.

NA	TRBV5-1	TRBD1	TRBJ1-1	CASSPTGRNTEAFF	TGCGCCAGCAGCCCGACAGGGAGAAACACTGAAGCTTTCTTT
NA	TRBV6-5	NA	TRBJ2-2	CASSYSGNTGELFF	TGTGCCAGCAGTTACTCTGGCAACACCGGGGAGCTGTTTTTT
NA	TRBV27	NA	TRBJ2-2	CAIARGASGELFF	TGTGCCATCGCTCGGGGGGCCTCTGGGGAGCTGTTTTTT
NA	TRBV9	TRBD2	TRBJ2-2	CASSRSGIGELFF	TGTGCCAGCAGCCGTAGCGGGATCGGGGAGCTGTTTTTT
NA	TRBV11-2	TRBD2	TRBJ2-1	CASSLVGGYNEQFF	TGTGCCAGCAGCTTAGTCGGGGGGTACAATGAGCAGTTCTTC
NA	TRBV9	NA	TRBJ1-3	CASSADRVSGNTIYF	TGTGCCAGCAGCGCCGACAGAGTCTCTGGAAACACCATATATTTT
NA	TRBV9	TRBD1	TRBJ2-5	CASSPHRGYQETQYF	TGTGCCAGCAGCCCTCACAGGGGGTACCAAGAGACCCAGTACTTC
NA	TRBV6-5	NA	TRBJ2-5	CASSYGVAQYF	TGTGCCAGCAGTTACGGGGTGGCCCAGTACTTC
NA	TRBV7-9	TRBD2	TRBJ2-7	CASSSTSGGPVPAYEQYF	TGTGCCAGCAGCTCCACTAGCGGGGGGCCCGTACCAGCCTACGAGCAGTACTTC
NA	TRBV10-3	NA	TRBJ1-4	CAISEVTTNEKLFF	TGTGCCATCAGTGAGGTCACTACTAATGAAAAACTGTTTTTT
NA	TRBV7-9	NA	TRBJ1-1	CASSLDGGALTEAFF	TGTGCCAGCAGCTTAGATGGGGGGGCTCTCACTGAAGCTTTCTTT
NA	TRBV4-1	NA	TRBJ2-7	CASSQVVAYEQYF	TGCGCCAGCAGCCAAGTGGTCGCCTACGAGCAGTACTTC
once	TRBV9	NA	TRBJ2-1	CASSVKPRGKSYNEQFF	TGTGCCAGCAGCGTCAAACCACGGGGGAAGTCCTACAATGAGCAGTTCTTC
NA	TRBV6-1	NA	TRBJ2-7	CASSPWAGSYEQYF	TGTGCCAGCAGTCCCTGGGCTGGGTCCTACGAGCAGTACTTC
NA	TRBV27	NA	TRBJ1-5	CASSSLRDQPQHF	TGTGCCAGCAGTTCCCTTCGGGACCAGCCCCAGCATTTT
NA	TRBV7-3	TRBD1	TRBJ2-7	CASNRPKPRDRSSYEQYF	TGTGCCAGCAATCGCCCGAAACCTCGGGACAGGAGCTCCTACGAGCAGTACTTC
NA	TRBV30	NA	TRBJ1-5	CAWSVQGHQPQHF	TGTGCCTGGAGTGTACAGGGTCATCAGCCCCAGCATTTT
NA	TRBV11-2	NA	TRBJ2-6	CASSLDRWVRGTGANVLTF	TGTGCCAGCAGCTTAGACCGGTGGGTGCGGGGAACTGGGGCCAACGTCCTGACTTTC
NA	TRBV11-2	TRBD2	TRBJ2-7	CASSFPGGLADYEQYF	TGTGCCAGCAGCTTCCCCGGTGGACTAGCGGACTACGAGCAGTACTTC
once	TRBV7-9	NA	TRBJ1-2	CASSLGILGYTF	TGTGCCAGCAGCTTAGGCATCCTCGGCTACACCTTC
once	TRBV29-1	TRBD1	TRBJ1-1	CSGTGGEYYEAFF	TGCAGCGGGACAGGGGGCGAGTACTATGAAGCTTTCTTT
NA	TRBV4-3	NA	TRBJ1-6	CASSQDGSGGAANSPLHF	TGCGCCAGCAGCCAAGATGGGTCGGGCGGAGCTGCCAATTCACCCCTCCACTTT
NA	TRBV7-6	TRBD1	TRBJ2-7	CASSLAGQGAYEQYF	TGTGCCAGCAGCTTAGCCGGGCAGGGGGCTTACGAGCAGTACTTC
NA	TRBV5-6	NA	TRBJ2-1	CASSLAAPEQFF	TGTGCCAGCAGCTTGGCCGCCCCCGAGCAGTTCTTC
NA	TRBV7-9	TRBD1	TRBJ2-7	CASSPRTGVPYEQYF	TGTGCCAGCAGCCCTCGGACAGGGGTGCCCTACGAGCAGTACTTC
NA	TRBV13	TRBD2	TRBJ2-5	CASSSPAGASQETQYF	TGTGCCAGCAGCTCCCCAGCGGGAGCGTCCCAAGAGACCCAGTACTTC
NA	TRBV30	TRBD2	TRBJ2-1	CAWSPGLAGAPNEQFF	TGTGCCTGGAGTCCAGGACTAGCGGGGGCCCCTAATGAGCAGTTCTTC
NA	TRBV10-3	NA	TRBJ2-7	CAISVGSTYEQYF	TGTGCCATCAGTGTCGGCAGCACCTACGAGCAGTACTTC
NA	TRBV5-6	NA	TRBJ1-4	CASSLAGGLNEKLFF	TGTGCCAGCAGCTTGGCAGGAGGCCTTAATGAAAAACTGTTTTTT
NA	TRBV5-6	NA	TRBJ2-7	CASSLEGFYEQYF	TGTGCCAGCAGCTTGGAAGGTTTCTACGAGCAGTACTTC
NA	TRBV6-5	NA	TRBJ2-7	CASSYSGAYEQYF	TGTGCCAGCAGTTACTCAGGGGCATACGAGCAGTACTTC
NA	TRBV7-9	NA	TRBJ1-3	CASSLAPLSSGNTIYF	TGTGCCAGCAGCTTAGCGCCCCTGAGCTCTGGAAACACCATATATTTT
NA	TRBV25-1	TRBD2	TRBJ2-1	CAISSGPYNEQFF	TGTGCCATCTCTAGCGGGCCCTACAATGAGCAGTTCTTC
NA	TRBV4-2	TRBD2	TRBJ2-7	CASSQEGSGGYEQYF	TGTGCCAGCAGCCAAGAGGGGTCGGGGGGCTACGAGCAGTACTTC
once	TRBV27	TRBD2	TRBJ2-2	CASRSEAGANGELFF	TGTGCCAGCAGATCGGAGGCGGGAGCTAACGGGGAGCTGTTTTTT
once	TRBV27	NA	TRBJ2-1	CASSYRHPTYNEQFF	TGTGCCAGCAGTTATCGGCACCCCACCTACAATGAGCAGTTCTTC
NA	TRBV19	NA	TRBJ2-7	CASSPQGWGYEQYF	TGTGCCAGTAGTCCACAGGGCTGGGGGTACGAGCAGTACTTC
once	TRBV4-3	TRBD1	TRBJ2-7	CASSQDRDSSYEQYF	TGCGCCAGCAGCCAAGATAGGGACAGCTCCTACGAGCAGTACTTC
once	TRBV4-1	NA	TRBJ2-7	CASSQVRGLSYEQYF	TGCGCCAGCAGCCAAGTACGGGGCCTCTCCTACGAGCAGTACTTC
NA	TRBV10-1	NA	TRBJ2-5	CASSETGETQYF	TGCGCCAGCAGTGAGACAGGGGAGACCCAGTACTTC
NA	TRBV4-3	NA	TRBJ2-7	CASSQATGSRTYEQYF	TGCGCCAGCAGCCAAGCGACGGGGAGCCGGACCTACGAGCAGTACTTC
once	TRBV5-4	TRBD2	TRBJ2-1	CASSPSGNEQFF	TGTGCCAGCAGCCCTAGCGGGAATGAGCAGTTCTTC
NA	TRBV4-3	TRBD2	TRBJ2-1	CASSQRTSWHEQFF	TGCGCCAGCAGCCAACGGACTAGCTGGCATGAGCAGTTCTTC
once	TRBV6-5	NA	TRBJ2-1	CASSPLASSYNEQFF	TGTGCCAGCAGTCCTCTAGCGTCTTCCTACAATGAGCAGTTCTTC
NA	TRBV5-6	NA	TRBJ2-2	CASSLSTGELFF	TGTGCCAGCAGCTTAAGCACCGGGGAGCTGTTTTTT
NA	TRBV27	NA	TRBJ1-3	CASSGGRTGNTIYF	TGTGCCAGTTCGGGCGGGAGGACTGGAAACACCATATATTTT
NA	TRBV30	NA	TRBJ2-2	CAWTPLGGELFF	TGTGCCTGGACTCCTTTGGGCGGGGAGCTGTTTTTT
NA	TRBV2	NA	TRBJ1-5	CASSEGGRNQPQHF	TGTGCCAGCAGTGAGGGGGGTCGCAATCAGCCCCAGCATTTT
NA	TRBV13	NA	TRBJ2-7	CASSPDRDLQQYF	TGTGCCAGCAGCCCTGACCGGGACCTTCAGCAGTACTTC
NA	TRBV6-1	TRBD1	TRBJ2-1	CASRQGATWDEQFF	TGTGCCAGCAGGCAGGGGGCCACTTGGGATGAGCAGTTCTTC
NA	TRBV27	NA	TRBJ1-6	CASSPATTDLSPLHF	TGTGCCAGCAGCCCGGCCACAACAGATCTTTCACCCCTCCACTTT
NA	TRBV29-1	NA	TRBJ1-2	CSGVVDGGYTF	TGCAGCGGGGTTGTAGATGGTGGCTACACCTTC
NA	TRBV27	TRBD2	TRBJ2-1	CASTPLAEPYNEQFF	TGTGCCAGCACCCCTCTAGCGGAGCCATACAATGAGCAGTTCTTC
NA	TRBV5-5	NA	TRBJ1-1	CASSFRRTTEAFF	TGTGCCAGCAGCTTTAGACGGACTACTGAAGCTTTCTTT
few	TRBV7-9	NA	TRBJ1-5	CASSLMGQPQHF	TGTGCCAGCAGCTTAATGGGGCAGCCCCAGCATTTT
NA	TRBV7-2	NA	TRBJ1-6	CASSLGRGSGSPLHF	TGTGCCAGCAGCTTAGGTCGGGGGTCCGGATCACCCCTCCACTTT
once	TRBV27	TRBD1	TRBJ2-5	CASSLGQFQETQYF	TGTGCCAGCAGTTTGGGACAGTTCCAAGAGACCCAGTACTTC
NA	TRBV2	NA	TRBJ2-1	CASSSDRGLIHNEQFF	TGTGCCAGCAGTTCCGACAGAGGTCTGATTCACAATGAGCAGTTCTTC
once	TRBV2	TRBD1	TRBJ1-5	CASSVGQGDQPQHF	TGTGCCAGCAGTGTCGGACAGGGAGATCAGCCCCAGCATTTT